This entry lists 14 T cell receptor beta chains sequenced from one sample in a study of T-cell reconstitution after alpha-beta-depleted transplantation in children. Unique molecular identifiers were incorporated when the TCRbeta library was constructed. Via MiXCR, TCRdb re-called the PCR reads, giving one row per CDR3 protein. In the table there are a few hundred thousand distinct CDR3 sequences, about an eighth of which are singletons. Sample: PBMCs, mostly from graft donor cells, taken 360 days after TCRalphabeta/CD19-depleted stem cell transplant. The receptors shown here come from a male patient under 18 who had a stem cell transplant for acute myeloid leukemia, so the T cells may come from the graft donor.

The rearrangement joins TRBV29-1 to TRBJ2-4; D ambiguous. V was shortened by 4 bases and J by 2 bases, with 18 bases between the two germline ends. Germline assignment: CDR1 SQVTM and CDR2 ANQGSEA. The CDR3 covers 16 residues. In DNA form, the CDR3 reads TGCAGCGTTGTTCCCCCCCGGCAGACAACCAAAAACATTCAGTACTTC. The encoded protein is CSVVPPRQTTKNIQYF.

The CDR3 coding sequence is TGTGCCAGCAGCTTCCTAACTAGCGGACAAGAGACCCAGTACTTC. This gives the protein CASSFLTSGQETQYF. V is TRBV7-9 and J is TRBJ2-5; 8 bases agree with TRBD2. The germline V gene encodes CDR1 SEHNR and CDR2 FQNEAQ (reference sequence). Losses at the gene ends were 3 bases for V and 2 bases for J; bases not matched to a gene: 5. The CDR3 length is 15 residues.

The rearrangement joins TRBV2 to TRBJ2-7; 8 positions agree with TRBD2. Germline V gene data show CDR1 as SNHLY and CDR2 as FYNNEI. V lost 8 bases, J lost 3 bases, and 9 bases stayed unmatched. This CDR3 region has 14 residues. The CDR3, as DNA: TGTGCCAGCCTCCCCCTTAGCGGGGACTACGAGCAGTACTTC. Protein: CASLPLSGDYEQYF.

This clonotype was seen only a few times. The rearrangement links TRBV12-3 or TRBV12-4 to TRBJ2-3; 9 bases fit TRBD1. The CDR3 has 14 amino acids. V lost 7 bases and J lost 5; bases outside the gene matches: 7. This CDR3 is CASTGTGWEDTQYF. As DNA, the CDR3 is TGTGCCAGCACCGGGACAGGGTGGGAAGATACGCAGTATTTT.

This clonotype was seen repeatedly, ten times or more. The rearrangement joins TRBV7-9 to TRBJ1-4, with D maybe TRBD1 (5 bases). Trimming left V 1 base short and J 7 bases short, with 13 bases between. Germline V gene data show CDR1 as SEHNR and CDR2 as FQNEAQ (reference sequence). CDR3 length equals 15 residues. CDR3 protein: CASSLGTSGGEKLFF. CDR3 DNA sequence: TGTGCCAGCAGCTTAGGGACATCCGGGGGTGAAAAACTGTTTTTT.

This clonotype was counted at least ten times. The V call is TRBV7-6, the J call TRBJ2-7, with 9 positions matching TRBD1. The CDR3 is 14 amino acids. V shed 5 bases and J 7 bases; nucleotides not matched to a gene: 9. CDR1 is SGHVS and CDR2 is FNYEAQ in the germline V gene. The CDR3 DNA follows: TGTGCCAGCAGCCCGGACAGGGGCTATGGGGAGCAGTACTTC. Protein sequence: CASSPDRGYGEQYF. Full variable domain (rest looked up from reference TRBV7-6 and TRBJ2-7): GAGVSQSPRYKVTKRGQDVALRCDPISGHVSLYWYRQALGQGPEFLTYFNYEAQQDKSGLPNDRFSAERPEGSISTLTIQRTEQRDSAMYRCASSPDRGYGEQYFGPGTRLTVT.

This clonotype was counted only a few times. The J gene is TRBJ1-1, the V gene TRBV5-5, with D tentatively TRBD1 (6 bases). CDR1 and CDR2 (germline): SGHKS, YYEKEE (reference sequence). V lost 5 bases, J lost 7 bases, and 18 bases lay in between. The CDR3 runs to 14 residues. As DNA, the CDR3 is TGTGCCAGCAGACCTAAACAGGGTGTCGGTGAAGCTTTCTTT. Its translation is CASRPKQGVGEAFF.

This clonotype was counted between two and nine times. The CDR3 region has the DNA TGCAGCGTTGAAGATGGGACGGGGGAAAAACTGTTTTTT. Protein: CSVEDGTGEKLFF. The V gene is TRBV29-1, the J gene TRBJ1-4, with TRBD1 as a possible D gene (5 bases). Germline values: CDR1 SQVTM, CDR2 ANQGSEA. Trimming cost V 0 bases and J 8 bases, with 10 bases left between them. The CDR3 sequence is 13 residues long.

This rearrangement joins TRBV24-1 to TRBJ2-7; 9 bases are shared with TRBD1. Germline V lookup: CDR1 KGHDR, CDR2 SFDVKD. The ends lost 3 bases at V and 4 bases at J; junction bases unmatched: 9. The CDR3 extends over 16 amino acids. The CDR3 loop reads CATSDAPGQGGYEQYF. DNA for the CDR3: TGTGCCACCAGTGATGCCCCGGGACAGGGAGGGTACGAGCAGTACTTC.

This clonotype was detected only a few times. The J gene is TRBJ2-7, the V gene TRBV14, with 8 bases lining up with TRBD2. Looked up from germline, CDR1 is SGHDN and CDR2 is FVKESK. Germline trimming cut 1 base from V and 8 bases from J; bases unmatched to any gene: 4. This CDR3 comprises 13 residues. The CDR3 coding sequence is TGTGCCAGCAGCCAAGCGGGAGGGTTTAAGCAGTACTTC. It specifies CASSQAGGFKQYF.

The rearrangement uses TRBV5-5 and TRBJ1-5; no clear D gene. V dropped 3 bases and J dropped 4 bases, with 17 bases sitting between them. The CDR3 contains 16 residues. Germline CDR1 SGHKS, CDR2 YYEKEE (reference sequence). The CDR3 nucleotides read TGTGCCAGCAGCTCTGGACCCTCACTGAAAAATCAGCCCCAGCATTTT. Its protein is CASSSGPSLKNQPQHF.

The chain is built from TRBV7-8 and TRBJ1-1; 7 bases fit TRBD1. Germline CDR1 reads SGHVS; CDR2 reads FQNEAQ. This CDR3 spans 17 amino acids. The junction had 18 bases not matched to a gene; V was cut back by 5 bases and J by 6 bases. As DNA, the CDR3 is TGTGCCAGCAGCGAGTCGGTTTCCTTAGGGGGCGTCTCTGAAGCTTTCTTT. Its protein is CASSESVSLGGVSEAFF.

This clonotype has just a few counts. V gene TRBV7-2 combines with J gene TRBJ2-3; a weak D match, TRBD2 (5 bases). The ends were cut back, 2 bases at V and 1 base at J, with 16 bases in the middle. This CDR3 spans 17 amino acids. Germline-derived CDR1 and CDR2 are SGHTA and FQGNSA. The CDR3 sequence: CASSLLPTSIGTDTQYF. Written as DNA, the CDR3 is TGTGCCAGCAGCTTACTCCCCACTAGTATAGGCACAGATACGCAGTATTTT.

Only a few counts were recorded for this clonotype. This rearrangement joins TRBV12-3 or TRBV12-4 to TRBJ2-2; possible D gene TRBD2, 5 bases. The CDR3 is 16 amino acids. V lost 1 base to trimming and J lost 2 bases, with 11 bases between them. The DNA for the CDR3 is TGTGCCAGCAGTTTAGGGGCTAGCCCTAACACCGGGGAGCTGTTTTTT. The encoded protein is CASSLGASPNTGELFF.